The 6 T cell receptor beta chains below all came from one sample that was sequenced in a study of T cell repertoires in cytomegalovirus infection. TCRdb redid the calling of the reads with MiXCR, one entry per CDR3 protein. The profile shows roughly 230,000 distinct CDR3 sequences, roughly 23% of them singletons. The source material was CD8+ T cells from PBMCs. These receptors were collected from a human donor in good health (CMV status not recorded). Some clones in this sample may be carry-over from other donors' samples.

This clonotype was seen repeatedly, ten times or more. The J gene is TRBJ1-6, the V gene TRBV28, with D possibly being TRBD1 (6 bases). The V gene lost 5 bases and the J gene lost 9 bases, with 14 bases spanning the gap. Germline loops: CDR1 MDHEN, CDR2 SYDVKM. The CDR3 extends over 14 amino acids. The CDR3 DNA sequence: TGTGCCAGCAGTCTCACAGGGACCGGTTCACCCCTCCACTTT. Protein sequence: CASSLTGTGSPLHF.

V gene TRBV29-1 combines with J gene TRBJ1-2; D gene uncertain. The CDR3 sequence is 12 residues long. The germline V and J ends were trimmed by 7 bases and 3 bases, with 12 bases remaining between them. The germline V gene has CDR1 SQVTM and CDR2 ANQGSEA. DNA for the CDR3: TGCAGCGGTCTGGACTCTGACTATGGCTACACCTTC. This codes for CSGLDSDYGYTF.

Concerning this clonotype: A read error may explain this, as a much larger clone is one base away. The rearrangement links TRBV3-1 to TRBJ1-1, with 7 bases matching TRBD1. The CDR3 extends over 14 amino acids. Germline V gene lookup returns CDR1 LGHDT and CDR2 YNNKEL (reference sequence). CDR3 region: CDSRGRQGNTEAFF. CDR3 DNA sequence: TGTGACAGCAGAGGCCGACAGGGGAACACTGAAGCTTTCTTT.

The chain uses TRBV7-3 and TRBJ2-1, with a weak D call TRBD1 (6 bases). Trimming removed 2 bases from V and 3 bases from J, with 11 bases in between. This CDR3 comprises 15 residues. Germline V gene lookup returns CDR1 SGHTA and CDR2 FQGTGA. CDR3 sequence: CASSLWDNLYNEQFF. The CDR3 coding sequence is TGTGCCAGCAGCTTATGGGACAACCTCTACAATGAGCAGTTCTTC.

Many counts were recorded for this clonotype. The chain combines TRBV7-9 with TRBJ2-5; perhaps TRBD2 as D (6 bases). V was shortened by 4 bases and J by 4 bases, with 10 bases between the two germline ends. This CDR3 spans 13 amino acids. Germline loops: CDR1 SEHNR, CDR2 FQNEAQ (reference sequence). The CDR3 reads CASSYQGGETQYF. CDR3 coding DNA: TGTGCCAGCAGCTACCAGGGAGGAGAGACCCAGTACTTC.

The genes are TRBV5-6 and TRBJ2-7; 7 bases match TRBD2. With 0 bases clipped from V and 6 bases from J, the junction kept 6 bases outside the gene matches. Germline loops: CDR1 SGHDT, CDR2 YYEEEE. The CDR3 sequence is 14 residues long. The CDR3 DNA reads TGTGCCAGCAGCTTGGGACTAGCCGCTATCGAGCAGTACTTC. Translation gives CASSLGLAAIEQYF. Combining the CDR3 with reference TRBV5-6 and TRBJ2-7 gives the whole variable domain DAGVTQSPTHLIKTRGQQVTLRCSPKSGHDTVSWYQQALGQGPQFIFQYYEEEERQRGNFPDRFSGHQFPNYSSELNVNALLLGDSALYLCASSLGLAAIEQYFGPGTRLTVT.